This T cell receptor (beta chain) emerged from a study of OX40 agonist ivuxolimab in advanced cancers. Study-wide results and limits: CD4+ and CD8+ T cells in blood underwent clonal expansion by week 6 at 0.1 to 3.0 mg/kg.

In regard to this clone: Its antigen is unidentified.

The repertoire was sequenced with immunoSEQ multiplex PCR; TCRdb's copy has only in-frame clones and lacks some. The sample shows 75,000 to 100,000 clones, about 80% of them seen only once. V shed 11 bases, J shed 6 bases, and the junction held 9 bases outside the gene matches. Germline V CDR1 and CDR2: ENHRY, SYGVKD. The CDR3 loop spans 12 amino acids. This sequence joins TRBV10-3 and TRBJ1-2; 7 positions agree with TRBD1. This TCR was recovered from an adult with an advanced solid tumor such as melanoma, head and neck, liver or kidney cancer. Sequences were derived from CD4+ or CD8+ T cells sorted from blood, sampled in a trial of the OX40 agonist ivuxolimab. Written as DNA, the CDR3 is TGTGCCGTTCTCAGGGGGAAGGATGGCTACACCTTC. The encoded protein is CAVLRGKDGYTF.